One and the same sample provided the 11 T cell receptor beta chains below, sequenced in a study of tumor-infiltrating lymphocytes in primary liver carcinoma. Unsorted whole blood yielded the blood RNA, and germline DNA was also extracted. From approximately 450 ng total RNA, TCR beta cDNA was generated with a primer in the constant region. Slightly modified ARM-PCR served as the procedure for the TCR beta libraries. These libraries came from three rounds of nested multiplex PCR. With TRBV1-TRBV30 forward primers and a C-beta reverse primer, the first two PCR rounds were run for approximately 10 cycles each. MiXCR was run by TCRdb on the multiplex PCR reads, yielding one entry per CDR3 protein. Here the sample spans approximately 340,000 distinct CDR3 sequences, about two thirds being singletons. The sequencing input was peripheral blood. The receptors shown here come from a man aged 40-49 years with primary liver carcinoma and hepatitis B virus infection.

This clonotype was recorded once. The chain is built from TRBV7-9 and TRBJ2-7; maybe TRBD1 (5 bases). V lost 5 bases to trimming and J lost 5 bases, with 16 bases between them. From germline, CDR1 is SEHNR and CDR2 FQNEAQ (reference sequence). This CDR3 region has 14 residues. The CDR3 reads CASSPRHRPHEQYF. CDR3 DNA: TGTGCCAGCAGCCCCCGGCACAGGCCCCACGAGCAGTACTTC.

J is TRBJ1-5 and V is TRBV30, with D perhaps matching TRBD1 (5 bases). Germline V lookup: CDR1 GTSNPN, CDR2 SVGIG (reference sequence). The CDR3 totals 13 residues. Trimming cost V 7 bases and J 2 bases, with 12 bases left between them. This CDR3 reads CAYARDRNQPQHF. The CDR3 nucleotides are TGTGCCTACGCCCGGGACCGCAATCAGCCCCAGCATTTT.

The rearrangement links TRBV11-2 to TRBJ2-7; TRBD2 aligns across 7 bases. V shed 1 base and J 5 bases; nucleotides not matched to a gene: 5. There are 14 residues in the CDR3. Germline loops: CDR1 SGHAT, CDR2 FQNNGV. The CDR3 is CASSLACGSHEQYF. CDR3 DNA: TGTGCCAGCAGCTTAGCCTGCGGGAGCCACGAGCAGTACTTC.

This chain joins TRBV29-1 and TRBJ2-1; 8 bases agree with TRBD1. Per germline, CDR1 SQVTM and CDR2 ANQGSEA. The CDR3 totals 13 residues. The chain's CDR3 is CRAVATGEDEQFF. The CDR3, as DNA: TGCAGAGCCGTCGCGACAGGGGAGGATGAGCAGTTCTTC.

About this clonotype: A junction end diverges from the germline sequence, so it may reflect a read error. The CDR3 region is CASSQDTGGWFEQYF. CDR3 sequence (DNA): TGCGCCAGTAGCCAAGATACGGGAGGATGGTTCGAGCAGTACTTC. The V call is TRBV4-1, the J call TRBJ2-7; 7 nucleotides line up with TRBD2. Germline CDR1 is MGHRA and CDR2 is YSYEKL. The CDR3 covers 15 residues.

The rearrangement uses TRBV6-5 and TRBJ2-5, with 7 nucleotides matching TRBD1. Germline CDR1 reads MNHEY; CDR2 reads SVGAGI. The CDR3 extends over 15 amino acids. Trimming removed 5 bases from V and 5 bases from J; junction bases left unmatched: 11. CDR3 sequence (DNA): TGTGCCAGCAGTCCCGGGACAGAGTTCGGGGAGACCCAGTACTTC. Amino acid sequence: CASSPGTEFGETQYF.

Comments on this clonotype: The junction shows a germline mismatch at one end, possibly a read error. CDR3 bases: TGCAGCGTTGAAATCAGACGGACTAACTATGGCGACACCTTC. Protein: CSVEIRRTNYGDTF. The rearrangement links TRBV29-1 to TRBJ1-2; D is unresolved. The length of the CDR3 is 14 residues. Germline CDR1 SQVTM, CDR2 ANQGSEA. The whole variable domain, remainder taken from reference TRBV29-1 and TRBJ1-2, is SAVISQKPSRDICQRGTSLTIQCQVDSQVTMMFWYRQQPGQSLTLIATANQGSEATYESGFVIDKFPISRPNLTFSTLTVSNMSPEDSSIYLCSVEIRRTNYGDTFGSGTRLTVV.

V is TRBV5-1 and J is TRBJ2-1; weak D call: TRBD1 (6 bases). V shed 7 bases and J shed 6 bases, with 20 bases lying between them. This CDR3 spans 15 amino acids. Looked up from germline, CDR1 is SGHRS and CDR2 is YFSETQ. Written as DNA, the CDR3 is TGCGCCAGCCGCTCAGGCGGACAGCTGTCCAATGAGCAGTTCTTC. Its protein product is CASRSGGQLSNEQFF. Based on the CDR3 plus reference TRBV5-1 and TRBJ2-1, the full variable domain is KAGVTQTPRYLIKTRGQQVTLSCSPISGHRSVSWYQQTPGQGLQFLFEYFSETQRNKGNFPGRFSGRQFSNSRSEMNVSTLELGDSALYLCASRSGGQLSNEQFFGPGTRLTVL.

This clonotype was observed once. With a much larger clone just one base away, this may be a read error. The chain joins TRBV6-1 to TRBJ2-7, with TRBD2 matching over 11 bases. This CDR3 contains 16 residues. Per the germline V gene, CDR1 is MNHNS and CDR2 is SASEGT. The CDR3 nucleotides are TGTGCCAACAGTAGCCAACTAGCGGGAGAAATGTACGAGCAGTACTTC. It yields the protein CANSSQLAGEMYEQYF.

A note on this clonotype: A read error may produce the germline difference seen at one junction end. V usage is TRBV11-2 and J usage is TRBJ2-3, with D hard to call. CDR1 and CDR2 from the germline V gene are SGHAT and FQNNGV. This CDR3 is 14 amino acids long. Written as DNA, the CDR3 is TGTGCCAGCAGCCCCACCGGCATCACAGATACCCAGTATTTT. Its protein is CASSPTGITDTQYF.

As regards this clonotype: A read error is possible here, since a much larger clone lies one base away. The chain links TRBV4-3 to TRBJ2-4; 7 bases fit TRBD2. The CDR3 sequence is 14 residues long. Germline CDR1 reads LGHNA; CDR2 reads YSLEER. The trim removed 2 bases at V and 6 bases at J, leaving 4 bases unmatched. CDR3 bases: TGCGCCAGCAGCCAAAGTGGGGGGGTAAACATTCAGTACTTC. It codes for CASSQSGGVNIQYF.